These 20 T cell receptor beta chains were all obtained from the same sample, sequenced in a study of blood T cell repertoires in COVID-19. The table came from immunoSEQ multiplex PCR; TCRdb's copy has only in-frame clones and leaves some out. This table has a few hundred thousand clones, approximately 88% appearing once. The sequenced sample consisted of peripheral blood. The receptors shown here come from a woman in her 30s with COVID-19, enrolled during active disease.

The genes are TRBV7-8 and TRBJ2-2, with D hard to call. The V end lost 2 bases, the J end lost 9 bases, and 7 bases lay between the germline ends. This CDR3 has 12 amino acids. The germline CDR1 and CDR2 sequences are SGHVS and FQNEAQ. This chain's CDR3 is CASSLLERELFF. CDR3 coding DNA: TGTGCCAGCAGCTTATTGGAGAGGGAGCTGTTTTTT.

The chain carries TRBV6-2 or TRBV6-3 and TRBJ1-5; a possible D gene is TRBD1 (5 bases). Deletions cut 6 bases from V and 4 bases from J, with 13 bases between. The CDR3 consists of 14 residues. Per germline, CDR1 MNHEY and CDR2 SVGEGT. The CDR3 here is CASSRPGENQPQHF. CDR3 in DNA: TGTGCCAGCAGCCGACCGGGGGAAAATCAGCCCCAGCATTTT.

Only a few counts were recorded for this clone. The CDR3 sequence: CASSLGTGAGNQPQHF. CDR3 bases: TGTGCCAGCAGCTTAGGCACAGGGGCGGGCAATCAGCCCCAGCATTTT. This sequence joins TRBV11-3 and TRBJ1-5, with TRBD1 matching 7 bases. Trimming took 1 base from V and 2 from J; bases not matched to a gene: 5. The germline CDR1 and CDR2 sequences are SGHNT and YENEEA. The CDR3 runs to 16 residues.

The J gene is TRBJ1-4, the V gene TRBV28, with 9 bases identical to TRBD1. The CDR3 is made up of 18 amino acids. V trimming: 5 bases; J trimming: 0 bases; junction bases outside the gene matches: 10. Per germline, CDR1 MDHEN and CDR2 SYDVKM. The CDR3 loop reads CASSPIWTGEATNEKLFF. For the CDR3, the DNA is TGTGCCAGCAGTCCTATCTGGACAGGGGAAGCAACTAATGAAAAACTGTTTTTT. Using reference TRBV28 and TRBJ1-4 for the parts outside the CDR3, the full variable domain is DVKVTQSSRYLVKRTGEKVFLECVQDMDHENMFWYRQDPGLGLRLIYFSYDVKMKEKGDIPEGYSVSREKKERFSLILESASTNQTSMYLCASSPIWTGEATNEKLFFGSGTQLSVL.

This clone was observed a single time. This chain connects TRBV6-5 to TRBJ2-1; D gene unclear. V lost 4 bases and J 7 bases, leaving 17 bases between the germline ends. CDR1 is MNHEY, CDR2 SVGAGI, per germline. This CDR3 comprises 15 residues. The CDR3, as DNA: TGTGCCAGCAGTTCCCACATCCTTCTGCCGAATGAGCAGTTCTTC. Amino acids: CASSSHILLPNEQFF.

V and J are TRBV5-3 and TRBJ2-1, with TRBD2 matching 10 bases. TRBV5-3 is an ORF for which the function is uncertain. The junction had 9 bases not matched to a gene; V was cut back by 0 bases and J by 0 bases. The CDR3 sequence is 19 residues long. Here the CDR3 DNA reads TGTGCCAGAAGCTTGGCCGAAGCGGGGGGGCCCGGCTCCTACAATGAGCAGTTCTTC. Translating gives CARSLAEAGGPGSYNEQFF.

This sequence joins TRBV27 and TRBJ2-7, with TRBD2 matching 8 bases. The germline gives CDR1 MNHEY, CDR2 SMNVEV (reference sequence). The length of the CDR3 is 15 residues. With 6 bases clipped from V and 5 bases from J, the junction kept 12 bases outside the gene matches. CDR3 in DNA: TGTGCCAGCAGCCCCCGACGCGGGAGGTTGGACGAGCAGTACGTC. Its translation is CASSPRRGRLDEQYV.

Only a few counts were recorded for this clone. In DNA, the CDR3 is TGTGCCTGGAGTGCTGGGGGAGTAGCGGGAGGGCTAGGGAATGAGCAGTTCTTC. It specifies CAWSAGGVAGGLGNEQFF. The V gene is TRBV30, the J gene TRBJ2-1, with 11 bases fitting TRBD2. Germline trimming cut 1 base from V and 7 bases from J; bases unmatched to any gene: 15. Germline loops: CDR1 GTSNPN, CDR2 SVGIG (reference sequence). CDR3 length: 18 residues.

The chain has TRBV7-2 and TRBJ1-2, with D unclear. Germline V gene data show CDR1 as SGHTA and CDR2 as FQGNSA. Trimming left V 3 bases short and J 9 bases short, with 17 bases between. CDR3 length: 14 residues. Written as DNA, the CDR3 is TGTGCCAGCAGCTTGATGGATGGAGCGAGTCGCTACACCTTC. Translated, it gives CASSLMDGASRYTF.

The CDR3 nucleotides read TGCGCCAGCAGCCAATCCTGGGGGGTTCAAGAGACCCAGTACTTC. Amino acid sequence: CASSQSWGVQETQYF. The genes are TRBV4-1 and TRBJ2-5; D is perhaps TRBD2 (6 bases). The germline V gene has CDR1 MGHRA and CDR2 YSYEKL. The CDR3 extends over 15 amino acids. Trimming removed 2 bases from V and 2 bases from J, with 12 bases in between.

V gene TRBV18 combines with J gene TRBJ1-1, with D possibly TRBD1 on 5 matching bases. CDR1 is KGHSH, CDR2 LQKENI, per germline. The germline V and J ends were trimmed by 0 bases and 1 base, with 9 bases remaining between them. The length of the CDR3 is 15 residues. CDR3 protein: CASSPPDTPNTEAFF. The CDR3 nucleotides are TGTGCCAGCTCACCACCGGACACACCGAACACTGAAGCTTTCTTT.

This sequence joins TRBV12-3 or TRBV12-4 and TRBJ2-2; possible D gene TRBD1, 5 bases. The ends were cut back, 8 bases at V and 7 bases at J, with 8 bases in the middle. This CDR3 is built from 11 residues. CDR3 loop: CASGRGGELFF. CDR3 nucleotide sequence: TGTGCCAGCGGAAGGGGCGGGGAGCTGTTTTTT.

The chain carries TRBV7-2 and TRBJ2-1; D possibly corresponds to TRBD1 (6 bases). This CDR3 comprises 13 residues. Germline CDR1 reads SGHTA; CDR2 reads FQGNSA. V lost 5 bases, J lost 6 bases, and 11 bases lay in between. The CDR3 protein is CASSATQGNEQFF. The CDR3 region has the DNA TGTGCCAGCAGCGCTACACAGGGCAATGAGCAGTTCTTC.

This rearrangement joins TRBV3-1 (or the pseudogene TRBV3-2) to TRBJ2-1; a weak D match, TRBD1 (5 bases). Germline V CDR1 and CDR2: LGHDT, YNNKEL (reference sequence). Between the trimmed V and J ends, which lost 5 bases and 7 bases, there was a span of 18 bases. This CDR3 comprises 15 residues. The CDR3 here is CASSTARWGRNEQFF. The CDR3 nucleotides are TGTGCCAGCAGCACCGCTCGCTGGGGCCGGAATGAGCAGTTCTTC.

This chain's CDR3 is CASSPVGAGETQYF. CDR3 DNA sequence: TGTGCCAGCAGCCCCGTGGGGGCCGGGGAGACCCAGTACTTC. The genes are TRBV11-2 and TRBJ2-5; perhaps TRBD1 as D (6 bases). V was clipped by 5 bases and J by 5 bases, with 15 bases between them. The CDR3 extends over 14 amino acids. Looked up from germline, CDR1 is SGHAT and CDR2 is FQNNGV.

The chain combines TRBV28 with TRBJ2-1; 13 bases map to TRBD2. The CDR3 has 15 residues. With V trimmed by 5 bases and J by 4 bases, 2 bases remained unmatched. CDR1 MDHEN and CDR2 SYDVKM come from the germline V gene. DNA for the CDR3: TGTGCCAGCAGTACTAGCGGGGGGGCTTACAATGAGCAGTTCTTC. It codes for CASSTSGGAYNEQFF.

This clone was detected only once. V is TRBV3-1 (or the pseudogene TRBV3-2) and J is TRBJ2-3; tentatively, D is TRBD1 (5 bases). Germline CDR1 LGHDT, CDR2 YNNKEL (reference sequence). There are 18 residues in the CDR3. V was shortened by 3 bases and J by 1 base, with 20 bases between the two germline ends. Here the CDR3 DNA reads TGTGCCAGCAGCCATAACCCGGTTAAGGCCAGGGGCACAGATACGCAGTATTTT. Its translation: CASSHNPVKARGTDTQYF.

The V call is TRBV19, the J call TRBJ2-2, with 7 nucleotides matching TRBD2. The CDR3 runs 16 residues. CDR1 and CDR2 from the germline V gene are LNHDA and SQIVND (reference sequence). V was clipped by 3 bases and J by 8 bases; unmatched bases: 12. The CDR3 loop is CASSISSGAAGGELFF. The CDR3 region has the DNA TGTGCCAGTAGTATTTCCAGCGGGGCCGCCGGAGGGGAGCTGTTTTTT. The full variable domain, with the rest looked up from reference TRBV19 and TRBJ2-2, is DGGITQSPKYLFRKEGQNVTLSCEQNLNHDAMYWYRQDPGQGLRLIYYSQIVNDFQKGDIAEGYSVSREKKESFPLTVTSAQKNPTAFYLCASSISSGAAGGELFFGEGSRLTVL.

The chain is built from TRBV27 and TRBJ2-5, with D possibly matching TRBD1 (5 bases). This CDR3 is 15 amino acids long. V dropped 9 bases and J dropped 1 base, with 18 bases sitting between them. Per germline, CDR1 MNHEY and CDR2 SMNVEV (reference sequence). The CDR3 DNA reads TGTGCCAGTCAGTCAATGGGGCAGGCCCAAGAGACCCAGTACTTC. Protein product: CASQSMGQAQETQYF.

This clone was recorded only once. J is TRBJ2-3 and V is TRBV11-2; TRBD2 might be the D (6 bases). The V and J ends lost 2 bases and 1 base respectively, with 13 bases between them. This CDR3 is 16 amino acids long. Germline loops: CDR1 SGHAT, CDR2 FQNNGV. CDR3 nucleotides: TGTGCCAGCAGCTTAACGGGAGTGGCGGGCACAGATACGCAGTATTTT. It translates to CASSLTGVAGTDTQYF.